Sequencing of this T cell receptor (beta chain) was carried out in a study of blood T cell repertoires in COVID-19. Assay used: immunoSEQ multiplex PCR; TCRdb lists only in-frame clones, some missing. The table records fewer than 250,000 clones, about 86% of them present only once. Per the germline V gene, CDR1 is SGHTA and CDR2 is FQGTGA. The CDR3 covers 15 residues. V lost 5 bases and J lost 2; bases outside the gene matches: 6. V is TRBV7-3 and J is TRBJ2-3; TRBD2 matches at 8 bases. Sequencing was done on a sample of PBMCs or T cells enriched from blood (not recorded which). The sequence derives from a woman between 45 and 60 years old with acute COVID-19. The CDR3 region has the DNA TGTGCCAGCAGCCGGGCGGGAGGACCCACAGATACGCAGTATTTT. Protein sequence: CASSRAGGPTDTQYF.